This T cell receptor beta chain stems from a study of T cell changes during pregnancy in multiple sclerosis. The data were produced by immunoSEQ multiplex PCR, yet TCRdb's version contains in-frame clones alone and is incomplete. The table has about 73,000 clones, roughly 90% seen once. Germline assignment: CDR1 SQVTM and CDR2 ANQGSEA. The CDR3 totals 14 residues. V shed 6 bases, J shed 2 bases, and the junction held 7 bases outside the gene matches. The receptor was isolated from a female donor in good health, enrolled as a control in a pregnancy study. The V gene is TRBV29-1, the J gene TRBJ2-3; TRBD2 matches at 8 bases. Sequencing was performed on peripheral blood, taken after pregnancy. This CDR3 reads CSVAGTRDTDTQYF. In nucleotides, the CDR3 is TGCAGCGTCGCCGGGACTAGAGACACAGATACGCAGTATTTT.